The 21 T cell receptor beta chains given below trace back to one sample, sequenced in a study of cytomegalovirus exposure and HLA in healthy donors. Some clones are missing from TCRdb's copy, which holds only in-frame ones; the method was immunoSEQ multiplex PCR. The profile shows 60,000 to 90,000 clones, 94% of them singletons. Sequencing was carried out using PBMCs. These TCRs come from a woman between 18 and 29 years old in good health and CMV-seronegative.

The chain couples TRBV19 to TRBJ2-7; possible D gene TRBD1, 6 bases. The CDR3 is 13 amino acids. The germline V and J ends were trimmed by 9 bases and 2 bases, with 14 bases remaining between them. CDR1 LNHDA and CDR2 SQIVND come from the germline V gene (reference sequence). Written as DNA, the CDR3 is TGTGCCAGCCAACAGGGTCCAACCTACGAGCAGTACTTC. It yields the protein CASQQGPTYEQYF.

The chain joins TRBV4-3 to TRBJ2-5; no clear D gene. The CDR3 extends over 16 amino acids. V lost 4 bases and J 2 bases, leaving 17 bases between the germline ends. Germline V gives CDR1 LGHNA, CDR2 YSLEER. As DNA, the CDR3 is TGCGCCAGCAGCCCCGATGTGTTGCCAGTTCAAGAGACCCAGTACTTC. As protein: CASSPDVLPVQETQYF.

The V and J genes are TRBV30 and TRBJ1-1; D gene ambiguous. From germline, CDR1 is GTSNPN and CDR2 SVGIG (reference sequence). Trimming shortened V by 3 bases and J by 0 bases, and 14 bases separated the two germline ends. This CDR3 contains 15 residues. The CDR3 bases are TGTGCCTGGAGAGCCTTGAGGAATATGAACACTGAAGCTTTCTTT. It translates to CAWRALRNMNTEAFF.

V gene TRBV6-1 combines with J gene TRBJ1-5, with 8 bases identical to TRBD1. The V and J ends lost 6 bases and 2 bases, in that order; junction bases with no gene match: 3. This CDR3 has 14 residues. Per the germline V gene, CDR1 is MNHNS and CDR2 is SASEGT. CDR3 sequence: CASREQGGNQPQHF. In nucleotides, the CDR3 is TGTGCCAGCAGAGAACAGGGGGGCAATCAGCCCCAGCATTTT.

The chain has TRBV11-2 and TRBJ2-3; D is ambiguous. V lost 0 bases, J lost 1 base, and 5 bases lay in between. This CDR3 contains 14 residues. CDR1 SGHAT and CDR2 FQNNGV come from the germline V gene. Here the CDR3 reads CASSLEYGTDTQYF. CDR3 sequence (DNA): TGTGCCAGCAGCTTAGAATATGGCACAGATACGCAGTATTTT.

The gene calls are TRBV5-6 and TRBJ1-6, with 7 bases identical to TRBD1. The CDR3 contains 14 residues. The V and J ends lost 4 bases and 6 bases, in that order; junction bases with no gene match: 4. Germline V gene data show CDR1 as SGHDT and CDR2 as YYEEEE. CDR3 in DNA: TGTGCCAGCAGCAGCAGGGGGTCTAATTCACCCCTCCACTTT. Translated: CASSSRGSNSPLHF.

This clone was found once. This chain uses TRBV28 with TRBJ1-2; possible D gene TRBD1, 6 bases. The germline V gene encodes CDR1 MDHEN and CDR2 SYDVKM. Deletions cut 8 bases from V and 7 bases from J, with 17 bases between. This CDR3 is built from 13 residues. The chain's CDR3 is CASLWDIAAGYTF. For the CDR3, the DNA is TGTGCCAGCCTCTGGGACATTGCTGCTGGCTACACCTTC.

A remark on this clone: One end of the junction fails to match germline, which may point to a read error. This chain uses TRBV7-7 with TRBJ2-5; D may be TRBD2 (6 bases). The CDR3 runs 15 residues. The germline V gene encodes CDR1 SSHAT and CDR2 FNYEAQ (reference sequence). CDR3 nucleotides: TGTGCTAGCAGCTTCGGACGGGACTTCCAAGAGACCCAGTACTTC. Translation gives CASSFGRDFQETQYF.

This chain links TRBV6-1 with TRBJ1-1, with D unresolved. The V gene lost 6 bases and the J gene lost 4 bases, with 15 bases spanning the gap. This CDR3 has 14 residues. Germline CDR1 is MNHNS and CDR2 is SASEGT. CDR3 sequence reads: CASRDSQWGTEAFF. As DNA, the CDR3 is TGTGCCAGCAGGGACTCACAATGGGGCACTGAAGCTTTCTTT.

The chain joins TRBV5-1 to TRBJ1-2, with 10 bases lining up with TRBD1. J was trimmed by 2 bases and V by 2 bases; bases with no gene match: 6. The CDR3 contains 16 residues. In germline, CDR1 is SGHRS, CDR2 YFSETQ. The CDR3 is CASSFDRGRGNYGYTF. The CDR3 DNA follows: TGCGCCAGCAGCTTCGACAGGGGGCGCGGGAACTATGGCTACACCTTC. Complete variable domain (other parts from reference TRBV5-1 and TRBJ1-2): KAGVTQTPRYLIKTRGQQVTLSCSPISGHRSVSWYQQTPGQGLQFLFEYFSETQRNKGNFPGRFSGRQFSNSRSEMNVSTLELGDSALYLCASSFDRGRGNYGYTFGSGTRLTVV.

This sequence joins TRBV9 and TRBJ2-1, with 9 nucleotides matching TRBD2. Germline values: CDR1 SGDLS, CDR2 YYNGEE. V lost 3 bases and J lost 2; bases outside the gene matches: 3. The CDR3 sequence is 15 residues long. CDR3 sequence reads: CASSGQRGAYNEQFF. The CDR3 DNA sequence: TGTGCCAGCAGCGGGCAGCGGGGGGCCTACAATGAGCAGTTCTTC.

This chain joins TRBV27 and TRBJ1-2; D remains ambiguous. Germline values: CDR1 MNHEY, CDR2 SMNVEV (reference sequence). Trimming took off 9 bases at V and 4 bases at J, with 15 bases between the two ends. The CDR3 runs to 13 residues. This CDR3 is CASAVGSAYGYTF. CDR3 sequence (DNA): TGTGCCAGTGCTGTCGGGTCGGCCTATGGCTACACCTTC.

The chain carries TRBV19 and TRBJ2-4, with D perhaps TRBD1 (6 bases). The V end was cut by 6 bases, the J end by 0 bases, with 9 bases between. The CDR3 covers 14 residues. The germline gives CDR1 LNHDA, CDR2 SQIVND (reference sequence). The CDR3, as DNA: TGTGCCAGTAGGGACAGCCTAGCCAAAAACATTCAGTACTTC. Encoded protein: CASRDSLAKNIQYF.

DNA for the CDR3: TGTGCCAGCAGCTTACTGAACGAGCAAGAGACCCAGTACTTC. This translates into CASSLLNEQETQYF. The chain has TRBV7-6 and TRBJ2-5; D is unresolved. Trimming stripped 2 bases from V and 2 bases from J, with 9 bases between. The CDR3 runs 14 residues. Per the germline V gene, CDR1 is SGHVS and CDR2 is FNYEAQ.

V usage is TRBV5-1 and J usage is TRBJ2-7; D is unclear. Per germline, CDR1 SGHRS and CDR2 YFSETQ. This CDR3 contains 15 residues. Trimming left V 1 base short and J 4 bases short, with 15 bases between. CDR3 sequence: CASSLYNQVEYEQYF. The CDR3 DNA follows: TGCGCCAGCAGCTTGTACAACCAGGTAGAATACGAGCAGTACTTC.

The chain carries TRBV5-1 and TRBJ1-1; tentative D call: TRBD1 (6 bases). This CDR3 spans 15 amino acids. Germline values: CDR1 SGHRS, CDR2 YFSETQ. Between the trimmed V and J ends, which lost 0 bases and 4 bases, there was a span of 13 bases. CDR3 sequence reads: CASSLGGTQGTEAFF. The DNA of the CDR3 is TGCGCCAGCAGCTTGGGTGGGACACAGGGCACTGAAGCTTTCTTT.

V gene TRBV29-1 combines with J gene TRBJ2-3, with 10 bases identical to TRBD1. V was clipped by 7 bases and J by 1 base; unmatched bases: 5. The CDR3 runs 14 residues. Germline V gene sequence: CDR1 SQVTM, CDR2 ANQGSEA. The DNA of the CDR3 is TGCAGCGCGGGACAGGGGAGCGGCACAGATACGCAGTATTTT. Protein product: CSAGQGSGTDTQYF.

The genes are TRBV5-1 and TRBJ2-7, with 7 bases matching TRBD1. The CDR3 spans 13 residues. Trimming cost V 2 bases and J 2 bases; bases outside gene matches: 1. Germline-derived CDR1 and CDR2 are SGHRS and YFSETQ. The CDR3 sequence is CASSFGQAYEQYF. CDR3 DNA: TGCGCCAGCAGCTTTGGACAGGCCTACGAGCAGTACTTC.

This clone was seen a single time. The V gene is TRBV6-6, the J gene TRBJ2-2; the match to TRBD1 covers 7 bases. V lost 7 bases and J lost 3; bases outside the gene matches: 8. The CDR3 is 15 residues long. Germline CDR1 is MNHNY and CDR2 is SVGAGI (reference sequence). CDR3 region: CASTPQGSYTGELFF. The CDR3 region has the DNA TGTGCCAGCACCCCACAGGGGTCGTACACCGGGGAGCTGTTTTTT.

As DNA, the CDR3 is TGTGCCAGCAGTCGACAGAGTAGCAATCAGCCCCAGCATTTT. Residues: CASSRQSSNQPQHF. The chain has TRBV2 and TRBJ1-5; tentatively, D is TRBD1 (5 bases). Germline assignment: CDR1 SNHLY and CDR2 FYNNEI. V lost 5 bases and J lost 0, with 8 bases in between. The CDR3 totals 14 residues. Complete variable domain (other parts from reference TRBV2 and TRBJ1-5): EPEVTQTPSHQVTQMGQEVILRCVPISNHLYFYWYRQILGQKVEFLVSFYNNEISEKSEIFDDQFSVERPDGSNFTLKIRSTKLEDSAMYFCASSRQSSNQPQHFGDGTRLSIL.

The rearrangement links TRBV7-2 to TRBJ2-1, with TRBD1 matching over 9 bases. V was pared by 5 bases and J by 7 bases, with 12 bases of the junction left unmatched. The CDR3 loop spans 16 amino acids. Germline lookup yields CDR1 SGHTA and CDR2 FQGNSA. CDR3 sequence (DNA): TGTGCCAGCAGCGCGAACCGGGACAGGGTATTAAATGAGCAGTTCTTC. Amino acids: CASSANRDRVLNEQFF.